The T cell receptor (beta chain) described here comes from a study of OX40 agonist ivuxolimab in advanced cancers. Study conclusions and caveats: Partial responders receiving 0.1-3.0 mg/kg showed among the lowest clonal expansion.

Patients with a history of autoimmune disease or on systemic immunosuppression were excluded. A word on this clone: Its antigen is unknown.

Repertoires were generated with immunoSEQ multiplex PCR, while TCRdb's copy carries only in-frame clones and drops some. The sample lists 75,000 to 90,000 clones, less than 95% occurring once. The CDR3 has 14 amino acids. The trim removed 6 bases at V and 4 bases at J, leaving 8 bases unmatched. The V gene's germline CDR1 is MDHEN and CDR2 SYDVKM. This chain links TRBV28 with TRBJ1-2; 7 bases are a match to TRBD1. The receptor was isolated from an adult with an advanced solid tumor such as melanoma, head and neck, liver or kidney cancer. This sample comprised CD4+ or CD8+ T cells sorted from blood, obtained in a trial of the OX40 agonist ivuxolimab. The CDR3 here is CASSLLRDSYGYTF. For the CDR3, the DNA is TGTGCCAGCAGCTTACTCCGGGACAGCTATGGCTACACCTTC.